Listed here are 30 T cell receptor beta chains from one sample, sequenced in a study of cytomegalovirus exposure and HLA in healthy donors. PCR involved 60 Vbeta and 13 Jbeta primers. Produced via immunoSEQ multiplex PCR; TCRdb's table is partial and in-frame only. Among 180,000 or so clones listed, over 65% were seen once. Material: PBMCs. The receptors here all came from a woman aged 55-70 years in good health and CMV-seropositive.

The rearrangement links TRBV2 to TRBJ2-3; 8 nucleotides match TRBD2. CDR3 length equals 16 residues. Germline loops: CDR1 SNHLY, CDR2 FYNNEI. The V and J ends lost 7 bases and 4 bases, in that order; junction bases with no gene match: 13. DNA for the CDR3: TGTGCCAGCATTCCAATAGCGGGAAGAGGCCCAGATACGCAGTATTTT. Protein: CASIPIAGRGPDTQYF.

CDR3 nucleotides: TGTGCCAGCTCAACCACAGGGTATGACACTGAAGCTTTCTTT. Translating it yields CASSTTGYDTEAFF. The rearrangement uses TRBV18 and TRBJ1-1; D might be TRBD1 (6 bases). Looked up from germline, CDR1 is KGHSH and CDR2 is LQKENI. This CDR3 has 14 residues. V was shortened by 5 bases and J by 3 bases, with 13 bases between the two germline ends.

The V call is TRBV27, the J call TRBJ1-3, with 7 bases that match TRBD1. V shed 2 bases and J 3 bases; nucleotides not matched to a gene: 4. CDR3 length equals 15 residues. The V gene's germline CDR1 is MNHEY and CDR2 SMNVEV (reference sequence). The CDR3 loop is CASSLEGAFGNTIYF. The CDR3 region has the DNA TGTGCCAGCAGTTTAGAGGGGGCTTTTGGAAACACCATATATTTT.

The chain has TRBV5-1 and TRBJ2-2; 8 nucleotides align to TRBD1. J gave up 4 bases and V 4 bases, and 6 bases lay outside the gene matches. The CDR3 loop spans 15 amino acids. Germline V CDR1 and CDR2: SGHRS, YFSETQ. DNA for the CDR3: TGCGCCAGCAGCCCCCGGACAGGGAGCACCGGGGAGCTGTTTTTT. It translates to CASSPRTGSTGELFF.

A few counts support this clone. One junction end disagrees with the germline gene, perhaps due to a read error. The rearrangement joins TRBV4-1 to TRBJ2-6; 9 bases line up with TRBD1. The CDR3 is made up of 15 amino acids. The V gene's germline CDR1 is MGHRA and CDR2 YSYEKL. CDR3 protein: CASQGRQGVANGLTF. CDR3 in DNA: TGCGCCAGCCAAGGCCGACAGGGGGTAGCCAACGGCCTGACTTTC.

The chain is built from TRBV7-8 and TRBJ1-5; TRBD1 aligns across 7 bases. The CDR3 runs 21 residues. The V gene's germline CDR1 is SGHVS and CDR2 FQNEAQ. Trimming took 5 bases from V and 4 from J; bases not matched to a gene: 26. CDR3 protein: CASSPGQVGVTMTPTNQPQHF. CDR3 nucleotide sequence: TGTGCCAGCAGCCCAGGACAGGTCGGTGTCACAATGACCCCCACTAATCAGCCCCAGCATTTT. Combining the CDR3 with reference TRBV7-8 and TRBJ1-5 gives the whole variable domain GAGVSQSPRYKVAKRGQDVALRCDPISGHVSLFWYQQALGQGPEFLTYFQNEAQLDKSGLPSDRFFAERPEGSVSTLKIQRTQQEDSAVYLCASSPGQVGVTMTPTNQPQHFGDGTRLSIL.

CDR3 in amino acids: CASTTGQNYGYTF. CDR3 nucleotide sequence: TGTGCCAGTACCACGGGACAGAACTATGGCTACACCTTC. The V call is TRBV19, the J call TRBJ1-2; 7 nucleotides agree with TRBD1. The germline CDR1 and CDR2 sequences are LNHDA and SQIVND (reference sequence). The V segment lost 7 bases and the J segment 2 bases; nucleotides outside the gene matches: 4. The CDR3 loop spans 13 amino acids.

The chain employs TRBV29-1 and TRBJ2-5, with D perhaps matching TRBD2 (6 bases). The CDR3 length is 11 residues. Deletions cut 4 bases from V and 10 bases from J, with 13 bases between. Germline loops: CDR1 SQVTM, CDR2 ANQGSEA. CDR3 sequence (DNA): TGCAGCGTTGGGCACGGGACTCGCCAGTACTTC. It yields the protein CSVGHGTRQYF.

This chain uses TRBV7-3 with TRBJ2-3; D perhaps matches TRBD2 (5 bases). CDR1 is SGHTA, CDR2 FQGTGA, per germline. The CDR3 sequence is 12 residues long. The CDR3 coding sequence is TGTGCGTCTCGGGGTGTAGCAGATACGCAGTATTTT. It is translated as CASRGVADTQYF.

About this clone: At one end, the junction sequence differs from germline, possibly due to a read error. V usage is TRBV5-6 and J usage is TRBJ2-6; a weak D match, TRBD1 (5 bases). The CDR3 is made up of 13 amino acids. The germline CDR1 and CDR2 sequences are SGHDT and YYEEEE. The CDR3 here is CASSRPGANGLTF. CDR3 in DNA: TGTGCCAGCAGCCGTCCTGGGGCCAACGGCCTGACTTTC. The entire variable domain, with the rest obtained from reference TRBV5-6 and TRBJ2-6, is as follows: DAGVTQSPTHLIKTRGQQVTLRCSPKSGHDTVSWYQQALGQGPQFIFQYYEEEERQRGNFPDRFSGHQFPNYSSELNVNALLLGDSALYLCASSRPGANGLTFGAGSRLTVL.

This clone was seen a few times. V and J are TRBV19 and TRBJ2-1, with D possibly TRBD2 on 6 matching bases. CDR1 and CDR2 from the germline V gene are LNHDA and SQIVND (reference sequence). With 0 bases removed from V and 3 bases from J, the gap between germline ends came to 21 bases. The CDR3 consists of 19 residues. The CDR3 DNA sequence: TGTGCCAGTAGTATAGAGGTAGATCCAAGGCGAGCGGGCTACAATGAGCAGTTCTTC. It translates to CASSIEVDPRRAGYNEQFF.

The rearrangement joins TRBV5-8 to TRBJ2-3; 10 bases agree with TRBD2. V shed 1 base, J shed 0 bases, and the junction held 14 bases outside the gene matches. Germline-derived CDR1 and CDR2 are SGHTS and YDEGEE. The CDR3 sequence is 20 residues long. The CDR3 loop is CASSLFSGRASRASTDTQYF. The DNA for the CDR3 is TGTGCCAGCAGCTTGTTCAGCGGGAGGGCCTCCCGTGCTAGCACAGATACGCAGTATTTT.

The V gene is TRBV7-9, the J gene TRBJ2-7, with 12 bases matching TRBD1. V lost 5 bases, J lost 6 bases, and 8 bases stayed unmatched. There are 15 residues in the CDR3. Germline V lookup: CDR1 SEHNR, CDR2 FQNEAQ (reference sequence). CDR3 in amino acids: CASSPGTGGSSEQYF. In DNA form, the CDR3 reads TGTGCCAGCAGCCCCGGGACAGGGGGCTCGAGCGAGCAGTACTTC.

The V call is TRBV5-1, the J call TRBJ1-2, with D possibly matching TRBD1 (5 bases). CDR1 is SGHRS, CDR2 YFSETQ, per germline. The CDR3 covers 14 residues. Trimming removed 2 bases at V and 8 bases at J, with 16 bases between. CDR3 DNA sequence: TGCGCCAGCAGCTTTCAGGGTATCTCTCCGGGCTACACCTTC. As protein: CASSFQGISPGYTF.

The genes are TRBV19 and TRBJ2-5; 7 nucleotides line up with TRBD1. Trimming cost V 6 bases and J 8 bases; bases outside gene matches: 18. The V gene's germline CDR1 is LNHDA and CDR2 SQIVND (reference sequence). The CDR3 covers 16 residues. CDR3 residues: CASSRGDRQGQGTQYF. CDR3 DNA sequence: TGTGCCAGTAGCCGAGGAGATCGACAGGGTCAAGGTACCCAGTACTTC. Supplemented by reference TRBV19 and TRBJ2-5, the full variable domain reads DGGITQSPKYLFRKEGQNVTLSCEQNLNHDAMYWYRQDPGQGLRLIYYSQIVNDFQKGDIAEGYSVSREKKESFPLTVTSAQKNPTAFYLCASSRGDRQGQGTQYFGPGTRLLVL.

The chain uses TRBV4-2 and TRBJ1-6, with TRBD1 as a possible D gene (5 bases). Germline lookup yields CDR1 LGHNA and CDR2 YNFKEQ. The CDR3 totals 14 residues. V lost 6 bases to trimming and J lost 7 bases, with 13 bases between them. The CDR3 bases are TGTGCCAGCAGGCCGGGACTGGTCAATTCACCCCTCCACTTT. It codes for CASRPGLVNSPLHF.

A few counts support this clone. This chain connects TRBV5-1 to TRBJ2-3; D possibly corresponds to TRBD2 (6 bases). Trimming removed 2 bases at V and 0 bases at J, with 22 bases between. Per the germline V gene, CDR1 is SGHRS and CDR2 is YFSETQ. This CDR3 spans 19 amino acids. The CDR3 nucleotides read TGCGCCAGCAGCTTCGACCGTCAGCGGGCCCTAACTAGCACAGATACGCAGTATTTT. Translating gives CASSFDRQRALTSTDTQYF. Looking up the rest from reference TRBV5-1 and TRBJ2-3 gives the full variable domain: KAGVTQTPRYLIKTRGQQVTLSCSPISGHRSVSWYQQTPGQGLQFLFEYFSETQRNKGNFPGRFSGRQFSNSRSEMNVSTLELGDSALYLCASSFDRQRALTSTDTQYFGPGTRLTVL.

The genes are TRBV28 and TRBJ2-7; no clear D gene. Per the germline V gene, CDR1 is MDHEN and CDR2 is SYDVKM. The CDR3 loop spans 15 amino acids. Trimming cost V 5 bases and J 4 bases, with 18 bases left between them. The CDR3 loop reads CASSTSGPPPYEQYF. The CDR3 bases are TGTGCCAGCAGTACCTCAGGTCCCCCCCCTTACGAGCAGTACTTC.

Sample share makes this clone medium-sized. The chain links TRBV7-8 to TRBJ2-1; TRBD1 matches at 11 bases. The CDR3 covers 15 residues. J gave up 7 bases and V 4 bases, and 6 bases lay outside the gene matches. Germline V gene lookup returns CDR1 SGHVS and CDR2 FQNEAQ. The CDR3 DNA sequence: TGTGCCAGCAGCTACGGACAGGGGGCTGGAAATGAGCAGTTCTTC. The encoded protein is CASSYGQGAGNEQFF.

This sequence joins TRBV13 and TRBJ2-7; 7 bases agree with TRBD2. Germline-derived CDR1 and CDR2 are PRHDT and FYEKMQ (reference sequence). V lost 5 bases, J lost 2 bases, and 9 bases stayed unmatched. This CDR3 region has 15 residues. CDR3 amino acids: CASSLRRSGAYEQYF. The CDR3, as DNA: TGTGCCAGCAGCCTAAGAAGAAGCGGGGCCTACGAGCAGTACTTC.

The chain has TRBV11-2 and TRBJ2-7; no clear D. Trimming removed 4 bases at V and 8 bases at J, with 18 bases between. Per germline, CDR1 SGHAT and CDR2 FQNNGV. The CDR3 sequence is 14 residues long. CDR3 nucleotide sequence: TGTGCCAGCAGCTACGACACTCGACCTACGAAGCAGTACTTC. It is translated as CASSYDTRPTKQYF.

In DNA form, the CDR3 reads TGTGCCACCAGCACAGGGGACAGGGGGCTATCGGGCCAAGAGACCCAGTACTTC. This encodes CATSTGDRGLSGQETQYF. The chain is built from TRBV15 and TRBJ2-5; 12 bases map to TRBD1. The CDR3 totals 18 residues. The germline V gene encodes CDR1 LNHNV and CDR2 YYDKDF (reference sequence). After removal of 4 bases from V and 1 base from J, the junction contained 10 bases not matched to a gene.

The chain uses TRBV7-2 and TRBJ2-7; the match to TRBD1 covers 7 bases. CDR1 and CDR2 from the germline V gene are SGHTA and FQGNSA. CDR3 length: 17 residues. The V gene end was trimmed by 6 bases and the J gene end by 3 bases; junction bases not matched to a gene: 17. This CDR3 reads CASSSHEARGQLYEQYF. The CDR3, as DNA: TGTGCCAGCAGTTCCCACGAGGCTAGGGGACAGCTCTACGAGCAGTACTTC.

The chain is built from TRBV7-9 and TRBJ2-1, with 9 nucleotides matching TRBD2. CDR1 is SEHNR, CDR2 FQNEAQ, per germline (reference sequence). The CDR3 runs to 14 residues. V shed 5 bases, J shed 7 bases, and the junction held 6 bases outside the gene matches. The CDR3: CASSERLAVNEQFF. CDR3 sequence (DNA): TGTGCCAGCAGCGAAAGACTAGCGGTGAATGAGCAGTTCTTC. The full variable domain, in which reference TRBV7-9 and TRBJ2-1 provide the parts outside the CDR3, is DTGVSQNPRHKITKRGQNVTFRCDPISEHNRLYWYRQTLGQGPEFLTYFQNEAQLEKSRLLSDRFSAERPKGSFSTLEIQRTEQGDSAMYLCASSERLAVNEQFFGPGTRLTVL.

CDR3 protein: CASSRGGDSYQPQHF. The CDR3 region has the DNA TGTGCCAGCAGCCGCGGCGGGGACAGCTATCAGCCCCAGCATTTT. The rearrangement joins TRBV5-8 to TRBJ1-5, with 7 positions matching TRBD1. The V gene end was trimmed by 4 bases and the J gene end by 5 bases; junction bases not matched to a gene: 9. Germline V gene sequence: CDR1 SGHTS, CDR2 YDEGEE. The length of the CDR3 is 15 residues. Full variable domain (outside the CDR3, taken from reference TRBV5-8 and TRBJ1-5): EAGVTQSPTHLIKTRGQQATLRCSPISGHTSVYWYQQALGLGLQFLLWYDEGEERNRGNFPPRFSGRQFPNYSSELNVNALELEDSALYLCASSRGGDSYQPQHFGDGTRLSIL.

The chain carries TRBV7-9 and TRBJ1-6; 7 bases line up with TRBD1. This CDR3 is 15 amino acids long. CDR1 and CDR2 (germline): SEHNR, FQNEAQ (reference sequence). With V trimmed by 4 bases and J by 7 bases, 7 bases remained unmatched. The DNA of the CDR3 is TGTGCCAGCAGCTCCTCGGCAGGGGGGAATTCACCCCTCCACTTT. It is translated as CASSSSAGGNSPLHF.

This chain joins TRBV5-4 and TRBJ2-3; 7 bases map to TRBD1. CDR3 size: 16 residues. Germline loops: CDR1 SGHNT, CDR2 YYREEE (reference sequence). The V segment lost 6 bases and the J segment 0 bases; nucleotides outside the gene matches: 10. CDR3 sequence: CASNLGGTHSTDTQYF. The CDR3 DNA reads TGTGCCAGCAACCTAGGGGGCACCCATAGCACAGATACGCAGTATTTT. Variable domain in full (rest from reference TRBV5-4 and TRBJ2-3): ETGVTQSPTHLIKTRGQQVTLRCSSQSGHNTVSWYQQALGQGPQFIFQYYREEENGRGNFPPRFSGLQFPNYSSELNVNALELDDSALYLCASNLGGTHSTDTQYFGPGTRLTVL.

The CDR3 sequence: CASSLGLATNEKLFF. CDR3 sequence (DNA): TGCGCCAGCAGCTTGGGACTTGCAACTAATGAAAAACTGTTTTTT. The V and J genes are TRBV5-1 and TRBJ1-4, with D hard to call. This CDR3 spans 15 amino acids. V lost 0 bases and J 0 bases, leaving 6 bases between the germline ends. Per germline, CDR1 SGHRS and CDR2 YFSETQ.

In the case of this clone: The sample carries other DNA sequences with the same CDR3. The chain uses TRBV5-1 and TRBJ1-1, with a weak D call TRBD1 (6 bases). Germline V gives CDR1 SGHRS, CDR2 YFSETQ. CDR3 length equals 15 residues. Trimming took off 4 bases at V and 6 bases at J, with 19 bases between the two ends. The CDR3 protein is CASSLRQDAPAEAFF. The CDR3 DNA follows: TGCGCCAGCAGCCTCCGACAGGACGCACCGGCTGAAGCTTTCTTT. The full variable domain, with the rest looked up from reference TRBV5-1 and TRBJ1-1, is KAGVTQTPRYLIKTRGQQVTLSCSPISGHRSVSWYQQTPGQGLQFLFEYFSETQRNKGNFPGRFSGRQFSNSRSEMNVSTLELGDSALYLCASSLRQDAPAEAFFGQGTRLTVV.

The chain couples TRBV29-1 to TRBJ1-1, with a possible D match to TRBD1 (5 bases). Germline V gene lookup returns CDR1 SQVTM and CDR2 ANQGSEA. This CDR3 comprises 13 residues. Trimming removed 2 bases at V and 2 bases at J, with 9 bases between. The CDR3 DNA sequence: TGCAGCGTTGAAAGGGGAACTAACACTGAAGCTTTCTTT. Protein sequence: CSVERGTNTEAFF.